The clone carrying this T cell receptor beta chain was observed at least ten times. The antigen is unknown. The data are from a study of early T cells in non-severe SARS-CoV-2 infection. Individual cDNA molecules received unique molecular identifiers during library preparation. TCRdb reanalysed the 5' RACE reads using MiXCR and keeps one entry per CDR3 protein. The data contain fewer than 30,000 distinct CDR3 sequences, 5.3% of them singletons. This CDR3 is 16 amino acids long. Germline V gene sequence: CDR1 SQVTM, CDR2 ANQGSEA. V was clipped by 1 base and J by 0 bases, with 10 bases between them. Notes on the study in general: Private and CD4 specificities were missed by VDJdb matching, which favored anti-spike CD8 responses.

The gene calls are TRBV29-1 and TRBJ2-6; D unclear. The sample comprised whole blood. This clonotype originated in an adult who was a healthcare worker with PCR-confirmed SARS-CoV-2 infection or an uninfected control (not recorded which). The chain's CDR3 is CSVEVDVDSGANVLTF. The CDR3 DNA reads TGCAGCGTTGAAGTAGACGTTGACTCTGGGGCCAACGTCCTGACTTTC.